This T cell receptor beta chain was recovered during a study of CD8+ T cells in alopecia areata. It was cDNA, reverse transcribed from extracted RNA, that served as the sequencing template. Data came from immunoSEQ multiplex PCR; TCRdb stores just in-frame clones and leaves some out. Found here are approximately 150,000 clones, about three fifths of them singletons; the top ten hold roughly 16%. Treatment given: oral pan-JAK inhibitor, 5-10 mg twice daily. Lesional scalp punch biopsies and peripheral blood were collected from alopecia areata patients. Researchers picked out CD4+ and CD8+ T cells from PBMCs by sorting. Specimen: CD4+ T cells sorted from blood, collected at approximately week 60, from a patient treated with tofacitinib. This TCR derives from a human donor with alopecia areata.

CDR3 region: CAWRWTGNEKLFF. The CDR3 DNA sequence: TGTGCCTGGAGATGGACAGGGAATGAAAAACTGTTTTTT. The V and J genes are TRBV30 and TRBJ1-4, with 8 bases lining up with TRBD1. Germline V gene lookup returns CDR1 GTSNPN and CDR2 SVGIG (reference sequence). This CDR3 contains 13 residues. J lost 5 bases, V lost 3 bases, and 2 bases had no gene match.